Listed below are T cell receptor beta chains from one sample, sequenced in a study of breast tumors, draining lymph nodes, adjacent tissues. TCRdb re-called the multiplex PCR reads with MiXCR, one entry per CDR3 protein. The sample carries approximately 190,000 distinct CDR3 sequences, approximately 31% recorded once. Sequenced sample: axillary lymph node tissue. The source of these receptors is a female donor with breast cancer. Some clones in this sample may be carry-over from other donors' samples. Both conserved end residues are part of each CDR3. The D gene is left open where the match is weak. Clone size appears in some rows only: once, few, many, or a class for an expanded clone.

J,D,V,size,DNA,CDR3
TRBJ2-7,TRBD1,TRBV20-1,many,TGCAGTGCACCGGACAGGACCTACGAGCAGTACTTC,CSAPDRTYEQYF
TRBJ1-1,-,TRBV5-1,-,TGCGCCAGCAGCTTACAACAGGCGGACACTGAAGCTTTCTTT,CASSLQQADTEAFF
TRBJ2-3,-,TRBV3-1,many,TGTGCCAGCAGCCAAGATCTTGGGGCTGATACGCAGTATTTT,CASSQDLGADTQYF
TRBJ2-1,-,TRBV20-1,many,TGCAGTGCTAGACACTACCAGGGAGGCAAGCAGCAGTTCTTC,CSARHYQGGKQQFF
TRBJ1-2,-,TRBV6-6,many,TGTGCCAGCAGTCAACCCCAAGGGCAGGGTGGCTACACCTTC,CASSQPQGQGGYTF
TRBJ1-3,TRBD1,TRBV5-1,many,TGCGCCAGCAGCTTGACCACAGGGGGCGGAAACACCATATATTTT,CASSLTTGGGNTIYF
TRBJ2-1,-,TRBV11-3,many,TGTGCCAGCAGCTTCCCCAATGAGCAGTTCTTC,CASSFPNEQFF
TRBJ1-5,-,TRBV6-1,-,TGTGCCAGTATGGCAGTGCGATCGGCACAATGGCAGCCCCAGCATTTT,CASMAVRSAQWQPQHF
TRBJ1-5,TRBD1,TRBV2,-,TGTGCCAGCAGGGGGACAGGGGCGGGTAATCAGCCCCAGCATTTT,CASRGTGAGNQPQHF
TRBJ2-5,-,TRBV6-4,many,TGTGCCAGCAGTGATAAAGGCTTTCGCGAGACCCAGTACTTC,CASSDKGFRETQYF
TRBJ2-1,-,TRBV20-1,many,TGCAGTGCTAGGGCCCTCGGGGGAGTGTCACGGAATGAGCAGTTCTTC,CSARALGGVSRNEQFF
TRBJ2-5,-,TRBV20-1,many,TGCAGTGCTAGAGAGCTGGCGGCACAAGAGACCCAGTACTTC,CSARELAAQETQYF
TRBJ1-6,TRBD1,TRBV20-1,-,TGCAGTCCGGGACAGGGCTTTAATTCACCCCTCCACTTT,CSPGQGFNSPLHF
TRBJ1-2,TRBD1,TRBV7-9,many,TGTGCCAGCAGCTTGGGGACAGGGGCCTATGGCTACACCTTC,CASSLGTGAYGYTF
TRBJ1-5,TRBD1,TRBV2,many,TGTGCCAGCAGTGAGGACAGGGTGGATCAGCCCCAGCATTTT,CASSEDRVDQPQHF
TRBJ1-1,-,TRBV7-9,few,TGTGCCAGCAGCTTAGGGCACCGAGATGAAGCTTTCTTT,CASSLGHRDEAFF
TRBJ2-5,TRBD1,TRBV11-2,-,TGTGCCAGCAGCGATCTGGGGACAGGGGGCGCGGGGGAGACCCAGTACTTC,CASSDLGTGGAGETQYF
TRBJ1-1,-,TRBV11-2,few,TGTGCCAGCAGCTTAGCGGGAGGAAGGAACACTGAAGCTTTCTTT,CASSLAGGRNTEAFF
TRBJ2-7,TRBD2,TRBV10-1,-,TGCGCCAGCAGTGAGCCCGAGATCGCTCGGACTAGCGGGAGCTACGAGCAGTACTTC,CASSEPEIARTSGSYEQYF
TRBJ2-2,-,TRBV20-1,many,TGCAGTGCTAGAGGAGGTCCGGGTAACACCGGGGAGCTGTTTTTT,CSARGGPGNTGELFF
TRBJ2-1,TRBD2,TRBV27,-,TGTGCCAGCAGTTCCCAAATAGCGGGGGGTTATTACAATGAGCAGTTCTTC,CASSSQIAGGYYNEQFF
TRBJ2-3,TRBD1,TRBV9,-,TGTGCCAGCAGCGTAGGCCAGGGGGCGAAGAATGAGCAGTATTTT,CASSVGQGAKNEQYF
TRBJ2-3,-,TRBV5-4,-,TGTGCCAGCAGTGAAACTCGGGGAAAGGCAGATACGCAGTGTTTT,CASSETRGKADTQCF
TRBJ2-1,-,TRBV3-2,-,TGTCCCAGCAGCCTCCCGAAGGGGACCCGAGAAAACAATGAGCAGTTCTTC,CPSSLPKGTRENNEQFF
TRBJ1-2,-,TRBV20-1,-,TGCAGTGCTAGGGGGGCCGTTAACTATGGCTACACCTTC,CSARGAVNYGYTF
TRBJ2-2,TRBD2,TRBV24-1,many,TGTGCCACCAGTGGAAAAGCGCGGGAGGGTGACACCGGGGAGCTGTTTTTT,CATSGKAREGDTGELFF
TRBJ1-2,-,TRBV5-1,-,TGCGCCAGCAGCGTACAGGAGAACAACTATGGCTACACCTTC,CASSVQENNYGYTF
TRBJ1-6,-,TRBV20-1,many,TGCAGTGCTAGATTTTATAATTCACCCCTCCACTTT,CSARFYNSPLHF
TRBJ2-5,TRBD2,TRBV20-1,once,TGCAGTGCGTTAAACTCAGGGACTAGCGGGCAAGAGACCCAGTACTTC,CSALNSGTSGQETQYF
TRBJ1-4,TRBD1,TRBV7-2,many,TGTGCCAGCACTCAGGGGGGGAATGAAAAACTGTTTTTT,CASTQGGNEKLFF
TRBJ2-2,-,TRBV10-3,many,TGTGCCATCAGTGAGTCCTCCCCCCGGGAGCTGTTTTTT,CAISESSPRELFF
TRBJ2-5,TRBD2,TRBV7-3,many,TGTGCCAGCAGCTCCGGACTAGCGGGGCAAGAGACCCAGTACTTC,CASSSGLAGQETQYF
TRBJ2-5,TRBD1,TRBV19,many,TGTGCCAGTAATCCGGGACAGGCAAAGGGGGAGACCCAGTACTTC,CASNPGQAKGETQYF
TRBJ1-1,-,TRBV30,-,TGTGCCTGGAGTGTAAAGTTGAACACTGAAGCTTTCTTT,CAWSVKLNTEAFF
TRBJ2-7,TRBD2,TRBV20-1,-,TGCCGGGGGGTTCTGGAGTACGAGCAGTACTTC,CRGVLEYEQYF
TRBJ2-1,TRBD2,TRBV20-1,many,TGCAGTGCTAGAGATTCGGCTAGCGGGGGGGCCGGTGAGCAGTTCTTC,CSARDSASGGAGEQFF
TRBJ2-6,-,TRBV15,-,TGTGCCAGAGGGGGAGACTCTGGGGCCAACGTCCTGACTTTC,CARGGDSGANVLTF
TRBJ1-6,TRBD1,TRBV20-1,-,TGCAGTGCGAGGACAGGGCCAAGCTCCTCTAATTCGCCCCTCCACTTT,CSARTGPSSSNSPLHF
TRBJ2-3,TRBD2,TRBV5-1,many,TGCGCCAGCGCGCCCTTAGCGGGAGAGGGGGATACGCAGTATTTT,CASAPLAGEGDTQYF
TRBJ2-5,TRBD1,TRBV3-1,-,TGTGCCAGCAGCCAAGGACAGGGGGGGGTGGAGTCGCAGGTCGAGACCCAGTACTTC,CASSQGQGGVESQVETQYF
TRBJ2-3,-,TRBV9,-,TGTGCCAGCAGCGTCCAGGGGGGGCTTCCAGATACGCAGTATTTT,CASSVQGGLPDTQYF